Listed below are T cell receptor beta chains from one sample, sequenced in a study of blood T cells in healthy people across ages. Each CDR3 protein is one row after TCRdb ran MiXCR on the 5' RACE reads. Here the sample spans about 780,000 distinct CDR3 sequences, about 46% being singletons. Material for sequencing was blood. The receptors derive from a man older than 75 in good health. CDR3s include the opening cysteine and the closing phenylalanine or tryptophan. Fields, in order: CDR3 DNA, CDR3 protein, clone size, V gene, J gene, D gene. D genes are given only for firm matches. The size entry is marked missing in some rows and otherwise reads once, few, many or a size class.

TGTGCCAGCAGTATCGGACGGAACACTGAAGCTTTCTTT	CASSIGRNTEAFF	few	TRBV12-3/TRBV12-4	TRBJ1-1	-
TGCGCCAGCAGCCAGACAGGGAGTCAGCCCCAGCATTTT	CASSQTGSQPQHF	-	TRBV4-1	TRBJ1-5	TRBD1
TGTGCCAGCAGGACTAGCGGGTCTCAAGAGACCCAGTACTTC	CASRTSGSQETQYF	few	TRBV6-1	TRBJ2-5	TRBD2
TGTGCCAGCAGGCCTAGGTCTGATTCACCCCTCCACTTT	CASRPRSDSPLHF	-	TRBV12-3/TRBV12-4	TRBJ1-6	-
TGTGCCAGCAGCGTACAAGCGGGAGGTAGAGATACGCAGTATTTT	CASSVQAGGRDTQYF	-	TRBV9	TRBJ2-3	TRBD2
TGTGCCAGCAGTTACTCCCCCGACAGCCCCGCCGGGGGCTACACCTTC	CASSYSPDSPAGGYTF	-	TRBV6-6	TRBJ1-2	-
TGTGCCAGCAGGGAAACCGCAGGGGTCAGATCCTACGAGCAGTACTTC	CASRETAGVRSYEQYF	-	TRBV6-6	TRBJ2-7	-
TGCAGTGCTATTAGCGGGAAGGGCGCAGATACGCAGTATTTT	CSAISGKGADTQYF	few	TRBV20-1	TRBJ2-3	TRBD2
TGTGCCAGCAGTGATGTAGGGGACCACTTTGAAGCTTTCTTT	CASSDVGDHFEAFF	-	TRBV25-1	TRBJ1-1	-
TGCAGCGGTAGCGGGAACGCCTACAATGAGCAGTTCTTC	CSGSGNAYNEQFF	many	TRBV29-1	TRBJ2-1	TRBD2
TGTGCCAGCAGCACGCCGCAGCCCCCCTCCTACGAGCAGTACTTC	CASSTPQPPSYEQYF	-	TRBV21-1	TRBJ2-7	-
TGTGCCAGCAGTTTCAAGGGGGAGCAGTACTTC	CASSFKGEQYF	many	TRBV27	TRBJ2-7	-
TGCAGCGGGGACTCCGGGACAGGGCAGTTCTTC	CSGDSGTGQFF	-	TRBV29-1	TRBJ2-1	TRBD1
TGCGCCAGCAGCGCCCAACAGGGGAACACAGATACGCAGTATTTT	CASSAQQGNTDTQYF	-	TRBV5-1	TRBJ2-3	TRBD1
TGCAGTGCCGGCCCGGGAGACGAGCAGTACTTC	CSAGPGDEQYF	-	TRBV20-1	TRBJ2-7	-
TGTGCCAGCAGCTTAACCAGCACTGAAGCTTTCTTT	CASSLTSTEAFF	-	TRBV11-2	TRBJ1-1	-
TGTGCCAGCAGCCGGCGGGGGGGGCGGAGCTACAAGGAGCAGTTCTTC	CASSRRGGRSYKEQFF	-	TRBV7-9	TRBJ2-1	TRBD2
TGTGCCAGCCGGGACTACGCCTACGAGCAGTACTTC	CASRDYAYEQYF	few	TRBV27	TRBJ2-7	TRBD2
TGTGCCAGCAGACCTGGACTAGCCACCTACAATGAGCAGTACTTC	CASRPGLATYNEQYF	-	TRBV12-3/TRBV12-4	TRBJ2-5	TRBD2
TGTGCCAGCAGCGTAGGGAGGGACGGCTACACCTTC	CASSVGRDGYTF	few	TRBV6-6	TRBJ1-2	-
TGCAGTCCCCGGGGGATTTATGGCTACACCTTC	CSPRGIYGYTF	few	TRBV20-1	TRBJ1-2	-
TGTGCCAGCAGCTTGGGAGCAGGGTCGGGGAACACTGAAGCTTTCTTT	CASSLGAGSGNTEAFF	-	TRBV7-9	TRBJ1-1	-
TGTGCCAGCAGCGTAGGAGATAGCGGGGGATCCTACAATGAGCAGTTCTTC	CASSVGDSGGSYNEQFF	-	TRBV9	TRBJ2-1	TRBD2
TGCAGCGTTGACGACAGGGGGCTTCAGCCAGATACGCAGTATTTT	CSVDDRGLQPDTQYF	few	TRBV29-1	TRBJ2-3	TRBD1
TGTGCCAGCACGAGAAGGTCCGACAGAACCATCTTCTATGGCTACACCTTC	CASTRRSDRTIFYGYTF	-	TRBV2	TRBJ1-2	-
TGCGCCAGCAGTGAGTCGTGGGGACAGTGGGACGAGCAGTACTTC	CASSESWGQWDEQYF	-	TRBV10-1	TRBJ2-7	TRBD1
TGCAGCTCCTCAGGGGATAGCGGGGGTTATGAGCAGTTCTTC	CSSSGDSGGYEQFF	-	TRBV29-1	TRBJ2-1	TRBD2
TGTGCCTGGAGTGTAACAGACTATCAGCCCCAGCATTTT	CAWSVTDYQPQHF	-	TRBV30	TRBJ1-5	-
TGTGCCAGCAGCTCCGGGGAGACCCAGTACTTC	CASSSGETQYF	many	TRBV12-3/TRBV12-4	TRBJ2-5	-
TGCAGCGTTAAACGGAGGGCTAGCGGGGTCTACAATGAGCAGTACTTC	CSVKRRASGVYNEQYF	-	TRBV29-1	TRBJ2-7	TRBD2
TGTACCAGCAGCCAAGGTTCTTGGGCGGGAGGACGCGGCAATGAGCAGTTCTTC	CTSSQGSWAGGRGNEQFF	-	TRBV3-1	TRBJ2-1	TRBD2
TGTGCCAGCAGTTTAACGCGGGGCCCCTACTCTGGGGCCAACGTCCTGACTTTC	CASSLTRGPYSGANVLTF	few	TRBV27	TRBJ2-6	-
TGTGCCAGCAGCTTAGCCCCGGGACTAGCTGTGAACTACGAGCAGTACTTC	CASSLAPGLAVNYEQYF	-	TRBV11-2	TRBJ2-7	TRBD2
TGTGCCAGCAGCTTAAATTCGGGGGGGGCTTTCTTT	CASSLNSGGAFF	-	TRBV7-2	TRBJ1-1	-
TGCAGTGCCCTCTCGCGGGAGGGAGATCGCACAGATACGCAGTATTTT	CSALSREGDRTDTQYF	-	TRBV20-1	TRBJ2-3	TRBD2
TGCAGTGCTAGATTGACTAGCGGTTACAATGAGCAGTTCTTC	CSARLTSGYNEQFF	few	TRBV20-1	TRBJ2-1	TRBD2
TGTGCCAGCAGCCAGGGTTTACACACTGAAGCTTTCTTT	CASSQGLHTEAFF	-	TRBV14	TRBJ1-1	-
TGCAGTGCTAGTAAGCGGGAGGGGCCAGATACGCAGTATTTT	CSASKREGPDTQYF	-	TRBV20-1	TRBJ2-3	TRBD2
TGTGCCACCAGTGCCGCCCCCGGGACAGGGGGGACCATGGGAACAGAGACCCAGTACTTC	CATSAAPGTGGTMGTETQYF	-	TRBV24-1	TRBJ2-5	TRBD1
TGTGCCAGCAGCGTAGGCTTCAGGGGAATCGAGACCCAGTACTTC	CASSVGFRGIETQYF	-	TRBV9	TRBJ2-5	-
TGCAGTGCTAGAGATATAGTAACAGACTACGAGCAGTACTTC	CSARDIVTDYEQYF	-	TRBV20-1	TRBJ2-7	-
TGTGCCAGCAGTTACTTCTCGGGGAATGAGCAGTTCTTC	CASSYFSGNEQFF	few	TRBV6-2/TRBV6-3	TRBJ2-1	-
TGTGCCAGCAGCTTAGACCCAGGCTACAATGAGCAGTACTTC	CASSLDPGYNEQYF	-	TRBV11-3	TRBJ2-7	-
TGCGCCAGCAGCCAAGATTGGGGGACTAGCGGGGACGCGAACACCGGGGAGCTGTTTTTT	CASSQDWGTSGDANTGELFF	-	TRBV4-1	TRBJ2-2	TRBD2
TGCAGTGCCCAGCTGGGGGGGGAAAACATTCAGTACTTC	CSAQLGGENIQYF	-	TRBV20-1	TRBJ2-4	TRBD2
TGCAGCGTTGGGGGGGGCCCTAATGAAAAACTGTTTTTT	CSVGGGPNEKLFF	few	TRBV29-1	TRBJ1-4	-
TGTGCCAGCAGCTGGGTACAGGGGCCCCTCCCCTACGAGCAGTACTTC	CASSWVQGPLPYEQYF	-	TRBV11-2	TRBJ2-7	TRBD1
TGTGCCATCAACGGACAGGGGGCGAGTGAGCAGTACTTC	CAINGQGASEQYF	few	TRBV10-3	TRBJ2-7	TRBD1
TGCGCCAGCAGCCAAGATCTACGCGGGAGGCCATACAATGAGCAGTTCTTC	CASSQDLRGRPYNEQFF	-	TRBV4-3	TRBJ2-1	TRBD2